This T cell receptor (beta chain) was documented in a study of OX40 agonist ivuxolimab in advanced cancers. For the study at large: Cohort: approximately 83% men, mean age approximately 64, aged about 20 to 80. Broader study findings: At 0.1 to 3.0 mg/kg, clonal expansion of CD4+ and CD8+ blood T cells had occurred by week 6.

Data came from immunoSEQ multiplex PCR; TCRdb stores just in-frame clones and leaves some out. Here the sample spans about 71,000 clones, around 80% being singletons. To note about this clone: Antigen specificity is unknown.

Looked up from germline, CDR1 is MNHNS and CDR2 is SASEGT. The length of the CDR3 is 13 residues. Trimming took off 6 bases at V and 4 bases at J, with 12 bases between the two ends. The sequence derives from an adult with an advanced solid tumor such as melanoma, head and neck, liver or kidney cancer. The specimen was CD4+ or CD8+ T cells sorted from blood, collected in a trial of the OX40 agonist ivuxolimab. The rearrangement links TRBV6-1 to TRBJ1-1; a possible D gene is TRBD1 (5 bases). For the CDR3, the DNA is TGTGCCAGCAGGGACCCAGGGCTCACTGAAGCTTTCTTT. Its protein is CASRDPGLTEAFF.